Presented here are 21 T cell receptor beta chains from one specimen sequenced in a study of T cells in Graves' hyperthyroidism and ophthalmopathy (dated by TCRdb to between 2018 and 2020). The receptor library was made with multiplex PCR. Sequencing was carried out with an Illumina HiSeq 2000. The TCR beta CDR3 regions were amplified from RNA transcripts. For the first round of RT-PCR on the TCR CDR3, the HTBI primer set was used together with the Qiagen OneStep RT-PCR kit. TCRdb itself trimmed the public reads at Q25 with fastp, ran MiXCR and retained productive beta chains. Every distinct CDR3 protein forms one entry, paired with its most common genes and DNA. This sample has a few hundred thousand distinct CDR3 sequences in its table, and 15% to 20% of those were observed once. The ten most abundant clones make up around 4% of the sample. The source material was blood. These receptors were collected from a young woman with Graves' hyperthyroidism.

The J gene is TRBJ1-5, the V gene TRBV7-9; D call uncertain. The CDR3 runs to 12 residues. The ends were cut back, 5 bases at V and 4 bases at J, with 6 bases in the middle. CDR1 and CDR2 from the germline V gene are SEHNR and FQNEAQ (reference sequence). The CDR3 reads CASSRANQPQHF. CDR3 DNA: TGTGCCAGCAGCCGAGCGAATCAGCCCCAGCATTTT.

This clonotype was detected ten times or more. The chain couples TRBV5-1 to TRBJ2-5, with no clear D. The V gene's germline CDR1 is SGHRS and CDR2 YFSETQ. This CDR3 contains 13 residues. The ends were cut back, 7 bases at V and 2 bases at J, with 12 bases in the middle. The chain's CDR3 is CASSTLGQETQYF. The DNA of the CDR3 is TGCGCCAGCTCTACGTTGGGACAAGAGACCCAGTACTTC. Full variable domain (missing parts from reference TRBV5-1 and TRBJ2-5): KAGVTQTPRYLIKTRGQQVTLSCSPISGHRSVSWYQQTPGQGLQFLFEYFSETQRNKGNFPGRFSGRQFSNSRSEMNVSTLELGDSALYLCASSTLGQETQYFGPGTRLLVL.

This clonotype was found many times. CDR3 DNA sequence: TGTGCCACCAGTGATTCCGCGGCGGCTAGCGGCCTGAAAGAGACCCAGTACTTC. It yields the protein CATSDSAAASGLKETQYF. The chain links TRBV24-1 to TRBJ2-5; 7 nucleotides agree with TRBD2. Germline-derived CDR1 and CDR2 are KGHDR and SFDVKD. After removal of 2 bases from V and 3 bases from J, the junction contained 14 bases not matched to a gene. The CDR3 length is 18 residues.

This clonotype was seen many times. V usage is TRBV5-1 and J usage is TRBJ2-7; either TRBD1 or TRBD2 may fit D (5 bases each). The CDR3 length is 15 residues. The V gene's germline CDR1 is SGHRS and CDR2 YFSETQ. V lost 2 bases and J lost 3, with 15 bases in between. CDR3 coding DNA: TGCGCCAGCAGCTTCTCGATAACAGGACTCTACGAGCAGTACTTC. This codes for CASSFSITGLYEQYF.

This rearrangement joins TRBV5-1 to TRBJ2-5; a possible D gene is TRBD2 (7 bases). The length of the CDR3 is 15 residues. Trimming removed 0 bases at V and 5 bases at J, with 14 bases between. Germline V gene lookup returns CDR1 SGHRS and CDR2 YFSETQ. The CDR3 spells CASSLVSGGHETQYF. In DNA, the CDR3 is TGCGCCAGCAGCTTGGTGTCCGGGGGGCACGAGACCCAGTACTTC.

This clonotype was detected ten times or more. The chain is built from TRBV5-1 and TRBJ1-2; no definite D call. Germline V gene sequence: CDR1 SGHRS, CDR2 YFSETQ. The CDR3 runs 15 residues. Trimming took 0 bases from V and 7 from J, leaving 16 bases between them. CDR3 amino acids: CASSLGPVASVGYTF. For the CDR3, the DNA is TGCGCCAGCAGCTTGGGTCCAGTTGCGTCGGTTGGCTACACCTTC. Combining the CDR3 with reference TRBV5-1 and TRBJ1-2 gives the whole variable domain KAGVTQTPRYLIKTRGQQVTLSCSPISGHRSVSWYQQTPGQGLQFLFEYFSETQRNKGNFPGRFSGRQFSNSRSEMNVSTLELGDSALYLCASSLGPVASVGYTFGSGTRLTVV.

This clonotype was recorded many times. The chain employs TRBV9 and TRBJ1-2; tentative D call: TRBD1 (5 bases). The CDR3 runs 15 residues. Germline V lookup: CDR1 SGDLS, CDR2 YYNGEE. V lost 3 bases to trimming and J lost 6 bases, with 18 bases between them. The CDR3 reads CASSGGDRALDGYTF. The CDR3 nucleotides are TGTGCCAGCAGCGGAGGGGACCGAGCCCTGGATGGCTACACCTTC.

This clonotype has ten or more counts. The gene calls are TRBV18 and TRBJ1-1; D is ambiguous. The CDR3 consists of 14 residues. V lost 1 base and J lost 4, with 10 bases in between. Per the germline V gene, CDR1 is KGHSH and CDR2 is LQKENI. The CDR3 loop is CASSPQSRATEAFF. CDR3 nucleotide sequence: TGTGCCAGCTCACCACAATCTAGGGCCACTGAAGCTTTCTTT. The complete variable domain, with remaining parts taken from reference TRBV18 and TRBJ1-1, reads NAGVMQNPRHLVRRRGQEARLRCSPMKGHSHVYWYRQLPEEGLKFMVYLQKENIIDESGMPKERFSAEFPKEGPSILRIQQVVRGDSAAYFCASSPQSRATEAFFGQGTRLTVV.

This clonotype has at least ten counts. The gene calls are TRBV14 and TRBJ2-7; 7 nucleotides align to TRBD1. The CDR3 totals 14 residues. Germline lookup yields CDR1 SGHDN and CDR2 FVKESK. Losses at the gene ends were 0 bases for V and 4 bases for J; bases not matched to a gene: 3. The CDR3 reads CASSQDPRGYEQYF. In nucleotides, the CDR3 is TGTGCCAGCAGCCAAGACCCCAGGGGGTACGAGCAGTACTTC.

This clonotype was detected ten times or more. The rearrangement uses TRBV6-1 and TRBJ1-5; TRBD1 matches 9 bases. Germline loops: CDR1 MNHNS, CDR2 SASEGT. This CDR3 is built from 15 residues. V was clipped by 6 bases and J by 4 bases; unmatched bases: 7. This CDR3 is CASSAGTGRNQPQHF. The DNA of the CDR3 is TGTGCCAGCAGCGCTGGGACAGGGCGAAATCAGCCCCAGCATTTT.

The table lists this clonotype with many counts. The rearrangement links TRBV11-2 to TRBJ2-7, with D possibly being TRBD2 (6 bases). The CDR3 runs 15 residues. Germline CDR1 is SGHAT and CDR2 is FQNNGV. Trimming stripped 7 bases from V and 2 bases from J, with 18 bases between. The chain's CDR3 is CASTGGGFNPYEQYF. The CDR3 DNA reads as TGTGCCAGCACTGGTGGGGGGTTCAACCCCTACGAGCAGTACTTC.

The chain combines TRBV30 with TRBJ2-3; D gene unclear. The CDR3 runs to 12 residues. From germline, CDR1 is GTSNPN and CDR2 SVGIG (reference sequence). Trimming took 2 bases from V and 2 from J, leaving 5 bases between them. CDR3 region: CAWSSFTDTQYF. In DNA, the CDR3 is TGTGCCTGGAGTTCATTCACAGATACGCAGTATTTT.

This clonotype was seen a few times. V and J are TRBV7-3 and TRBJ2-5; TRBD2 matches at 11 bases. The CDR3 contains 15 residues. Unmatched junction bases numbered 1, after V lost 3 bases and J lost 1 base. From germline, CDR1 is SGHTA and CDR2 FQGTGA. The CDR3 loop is CASSLTSGTQETQYF. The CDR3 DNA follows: TGTGCCAGCAGCTTGACTAGCGGGACCCAAGAGACCCAGTACTTC. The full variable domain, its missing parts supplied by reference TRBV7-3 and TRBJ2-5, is GAGVSQTPSNKVTEKGKYVELRCDPISGHTALYWYRQSLGQGPEFLIYFQGTGAADDSGLPNDRFFAVRPEGSVSTLKIQRTERGDSAVYLCASSLTSGTQETQYFGPGTRLLVL.

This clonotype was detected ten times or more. CDR3 protein: CASSYSIGDLAGNTIYF. As DNA, the CDR3 is TGTGCCAGCAGTTACTCGATTGGGGACTTGGCTGGAAACACCATATATTTT. The chain uses TRBV6-2 or TRBV6-3 and TRBJ1-3; D is perhaps TRBD1 (5 bases). CDR1 is MNHEY and CDR2 is SVGEGT in the germline V gene. The germline V and J ends were trimmed by 0 bases and 2 bases, with 14 bases remaining between them. CDR3 length: 17 residues.

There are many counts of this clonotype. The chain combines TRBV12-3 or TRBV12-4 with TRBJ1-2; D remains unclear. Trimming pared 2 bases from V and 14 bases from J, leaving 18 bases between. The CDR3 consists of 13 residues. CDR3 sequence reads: CASSLRSRPAGTF. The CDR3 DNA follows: TGTGCCAGCAGTTTACGTTCCAGACCGGCGGGGACCTTC.

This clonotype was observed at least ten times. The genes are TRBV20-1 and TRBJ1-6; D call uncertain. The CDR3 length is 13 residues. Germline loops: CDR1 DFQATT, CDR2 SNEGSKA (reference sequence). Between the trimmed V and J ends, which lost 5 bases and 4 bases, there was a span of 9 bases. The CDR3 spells CSASGKYNSPLHF. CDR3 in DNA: TGCAGTGCTTCCGGGAAGTATAATTCACCCCTCCACTTT.

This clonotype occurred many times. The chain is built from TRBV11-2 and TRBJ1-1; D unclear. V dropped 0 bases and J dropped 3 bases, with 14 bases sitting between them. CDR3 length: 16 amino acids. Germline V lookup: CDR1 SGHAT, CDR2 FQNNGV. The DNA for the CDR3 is TGTGCCAGCAGCTTAGATCAATATCCCGTAGACACTGAAGCTTTCTTT. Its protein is CASSLDQYPVDTEAFF.

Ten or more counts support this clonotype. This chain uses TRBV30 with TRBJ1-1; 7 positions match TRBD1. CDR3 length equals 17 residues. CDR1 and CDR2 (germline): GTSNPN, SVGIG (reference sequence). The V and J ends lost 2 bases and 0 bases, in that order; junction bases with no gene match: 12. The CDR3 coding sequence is TGTGCCTGGAGTCCATACAGGGGAACAGGGCTGAACACTGAAGCTTTCTTT. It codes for CAWSPYRGTGLNTEAFF.

CDR3 residues: CASRESKLFF. The CDR3 nucleotides read TGTGCCAGCAGGGAGTCAAAACTGTTTTTT. The chain has TRBV6-1 and TRBJ1-4; D unresolved. CDR1 and CDR2 from the germline V gene are MNHNS and SASEGT. This CDR3 region has 10 residues. Trimming took 6 bases from V and 10 from J, leaving 6 bases between them.

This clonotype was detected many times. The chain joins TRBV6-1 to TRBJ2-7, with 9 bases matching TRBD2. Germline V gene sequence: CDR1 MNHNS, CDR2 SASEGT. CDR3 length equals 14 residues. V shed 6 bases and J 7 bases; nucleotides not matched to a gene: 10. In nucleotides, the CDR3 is TGTGCCAGCAGCCCGGTGGCAGCGGGGGGAGAGCAGTACTTC. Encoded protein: CASSPVAAGGEQYF.

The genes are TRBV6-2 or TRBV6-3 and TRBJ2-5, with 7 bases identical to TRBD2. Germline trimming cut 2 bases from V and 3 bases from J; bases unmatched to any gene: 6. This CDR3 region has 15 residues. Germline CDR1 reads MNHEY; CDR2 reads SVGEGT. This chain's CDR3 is CASSYSSSGEETQYF. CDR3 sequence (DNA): TGTGCCAGCAGTTACAGTTCTAGCGGAGAAGAGACCCAGTACTTC.